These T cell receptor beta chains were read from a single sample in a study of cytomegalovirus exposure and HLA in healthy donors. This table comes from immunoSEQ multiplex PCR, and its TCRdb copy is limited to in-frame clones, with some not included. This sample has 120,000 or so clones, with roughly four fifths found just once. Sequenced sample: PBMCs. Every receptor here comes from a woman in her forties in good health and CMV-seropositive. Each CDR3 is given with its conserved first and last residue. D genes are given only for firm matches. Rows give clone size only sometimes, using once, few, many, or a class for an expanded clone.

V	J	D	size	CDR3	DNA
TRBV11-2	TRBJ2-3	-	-	CASSLAGEASDTQYF	TGTGCCAGCAGCTTAGCGGGAGAGGCTTCAGATACGCAGTATTTT
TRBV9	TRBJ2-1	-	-	CASSVATGDGVFF	TGTGCCAGCAGCGTAGCTACCGGGGATGGGGTGTTCTTC
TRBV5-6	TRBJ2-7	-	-	CASQGEQYF	TGTGCCAGCCAGGGCGAGCAGTACTTC
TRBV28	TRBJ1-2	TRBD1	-	CATRDRYYGYTF	TGTGCCACGCGGGACAGATACTATGGCTACACCTTC
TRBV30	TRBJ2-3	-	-	CAWSVAADTQYF	TGTGCCTGGAGTGTCGCGGCAGATACGCAGTATTTT
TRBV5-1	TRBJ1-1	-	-	CASSLDRDTEAFF	TGCGCCAGCAGCTTGGACCGGGACACTGAAGCTTTCTTT
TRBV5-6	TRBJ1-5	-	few	CASSLWESNQPQHF	TGTGCCAGCAGCTTGTGGGAGAGCAATCAGCCCCAGCATTTT
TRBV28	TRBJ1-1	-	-	CASSPGWMNTEAFF	TGTGCCAGCAGTCCAGGCTGGATGAACACTGAAGCTTTCTTT
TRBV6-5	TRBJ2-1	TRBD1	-	CASRGTGGVNEQFF	TGTGCCAGCAGAGGGACAGGGGGTGTAAATGAGCAGTTCTTC
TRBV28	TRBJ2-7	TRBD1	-	CASSLTGPYYEQYF	TGTGCCAGCAGCCTGACAGGGCCGTATTACGAGCAGTACTTC
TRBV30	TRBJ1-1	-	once	CAWSMRHVEAFF	TGTGCCTGGAGTATGCGACACGTTGAAGCTTTCTTT
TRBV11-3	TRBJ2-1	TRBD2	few	CASRPAGTSVNNEQFF	TGTGCCAGCAGGCCAGCCGGGACTAGCGTTAACAATGAGCAGTTCTTC
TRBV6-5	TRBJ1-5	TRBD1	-	CASSYGQGGNQPQHF	TGTGCCAGCAGTTACGGACAGGGAGGCAATCAGCCCCAGCATTTT
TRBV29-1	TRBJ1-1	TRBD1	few	CSAGTGNMNTEAFF	TGCAGCGCCGGGACAGGGAACATGAACACTGAAGCTTTCTTT
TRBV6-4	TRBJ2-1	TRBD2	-	CASSPGLALYNEQFF	TGTGCCAGCAGCCCCGGACTAGCGCTGTACAATGAGCAGTTCTTC
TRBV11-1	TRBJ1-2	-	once	CASSFTQGPGYTF	TGTGCCAGCAGCTTCACACAGGGTCCTGGCTACACCTTC
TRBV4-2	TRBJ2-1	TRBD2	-	CASSQEGLAGRNEQFF	TGTGCCAGCAGCCAAGAGGGTCTAGCGGGAAGAAATGAGCAGTTCTTC
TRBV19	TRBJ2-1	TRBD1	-	CASSRDRGREQFF	TGTGCCAGTAGTAGGGACAGGGGTCGTGAGCAGTTCTTC
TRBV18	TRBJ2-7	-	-	CASSPNRDNSYEQYF	TGTGCCAGCTCACCAAATCGGGACAACTCCTACGAGCAGTACTTC
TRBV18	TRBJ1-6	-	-	CASSPIRPTSSYNSPLHF	TGTGCCAGCTCACCAATCAGGCCCACCTCCTCCTATAATTCACCCCTCCACTTT
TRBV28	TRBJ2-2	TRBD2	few	CASSSIIFGTSPNTGELFF	TGTGCCAGCAGCTCTATAATTTTTGGGACTAGCCCGAACACCGGGGAGCTGTTTTTT
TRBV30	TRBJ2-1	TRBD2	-	CAWTSGRPYNEQFF	TGTGCCTGGACGAGCGGGAGGCCCTACAATGAGCAGTTCTTC
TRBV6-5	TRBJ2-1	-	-	CATSYGAQGEQFF	TGTGCCACCAGTTATGGGGCGCAGGGTGAGCAGTTCTTC
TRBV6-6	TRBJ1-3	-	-	CASKGQLSGNTIYF	TGTGCCAGCAAAGGACAGCTCTCTGGAAACACCATATATTTT
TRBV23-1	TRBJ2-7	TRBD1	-	CASRSGDSFPLGEQYF	TGCGCCAGCAGAAGTGGGGACAGTTTTCCCTTAGGCGAGCAGTACTTC
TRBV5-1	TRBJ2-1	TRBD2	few	CASSLAWVAGGTYNEQFF	TGCGCCAGCAGCTTGGCGTGGGTAGCGGGGGGGACCTACAATGAGCAGTTCTTC
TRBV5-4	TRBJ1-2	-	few	CASSFPGNYGYTF	TGTGCCAGCAGCTTCCCGGGGAACTATGGCTACACCTTC
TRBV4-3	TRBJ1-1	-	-	CASSQDPGLNTEAFF	TGCGCCAGCAGCCAAGATCCGGGATTGAACACTGAAGCTTTCTTT
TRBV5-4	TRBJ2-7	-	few	CASSPQGSYEQYF	TGTGCCAGCAGCCCTCAGGGGAGCTACGAGCAGTACTTC